This T cell receptor (beta chain) comes out of a study of early T cells in non-severe SARS-CoV-2 infection. Study as a whole: Sequenced bulk RNA came from whole blood that was unsorted, and chains were unpaired.

Individual cDNA molecules carried attached unique molecular identifiers. MiXCR was run by TCRdb on the 5' RACE reads, yielding one entry per CDR3 protein. The sample records around 70,000 distinct CDR3 sequences, around 9% being singletons. Whole-study findings and limits: Using VDJdb, the matching emphasized anti-spike CD8 responses while missing private and CD4 specificities.

This clonotype was seen repeatedly, ten times or more. Its target is not known. The length of the CDR3 is 15 residues. V lost 6 bases and J lost 6; bases outside the gene matches: 9. Germline assignment: CDR1 DFQATT and CDR2 SNEGSKA (reference sequence). The sample consisted of whole blood. This clonotype originated in an adult who was a healthcare worker with PCR-confirmed SARS-CoV-2 infection or an uninfected control (not recorded which). The chain uses TRBV20-1 and TRBJ1-6; 9 nucleotides agree with TRBD1. The CDR3, as DNA: TGCAGTGCCCCTACTTACAGGGGGCGTAATTCACCCCTCCACTTT. Amino acid sequence: CSAPTYRGRNSPLHF.